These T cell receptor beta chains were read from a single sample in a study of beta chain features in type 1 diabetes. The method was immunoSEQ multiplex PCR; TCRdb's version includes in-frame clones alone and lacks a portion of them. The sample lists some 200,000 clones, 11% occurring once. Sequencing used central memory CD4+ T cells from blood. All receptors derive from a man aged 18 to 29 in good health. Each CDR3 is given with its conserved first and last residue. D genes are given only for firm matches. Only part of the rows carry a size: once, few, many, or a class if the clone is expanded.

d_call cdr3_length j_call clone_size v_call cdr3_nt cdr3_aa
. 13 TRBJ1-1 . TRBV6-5 TGTGCCAGCAGTTACTGGACAGACACTGAAGCTTTCTTT CASSYWTDTEAFF
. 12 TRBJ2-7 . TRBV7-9 TGTGCCAGCAGCTTTACCTTTGACGAGCAGTACTTC CASSFTFDEQYF
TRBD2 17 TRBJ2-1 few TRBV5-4 TGTGCCAGCAGCTTGCCTAGCGGCGAAAGCTCCTACAATGAGCAGTTCTTC CASSLPSGESSYNEQFF
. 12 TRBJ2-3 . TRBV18 TGTGCCAGCTCGGCTAGCACAGATACGCAGTATTTT CASSASTDTQYF
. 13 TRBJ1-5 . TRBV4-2 TGTGCCAGCAGCCAAGACTGGGGTCAGCCCCAGCATTTT CASSQDWGQPQHF
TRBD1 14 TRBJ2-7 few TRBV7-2 TGTGCCAGCAGCGCCCCGGGACAGACCTACGAGCAGTACTTC CASSAPGQTYEQYF
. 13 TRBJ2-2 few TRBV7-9 TGTGCCAGCAGCGCGAAGGAGGCCGGGGAGCTGTTTTTT CASSAKEAGELFF
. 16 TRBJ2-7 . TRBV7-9 TGTGCCAGCAGCGCCCAGCCTAGCTTCGGGCGCGGCGAGCAGTACTTC CASSAQPSFGRGEQYF
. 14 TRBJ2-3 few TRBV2 TGTGCCAGCAGCCCGACAACCAGCACAGATACGCAGTATTTT CASSPTTSTDTQYF
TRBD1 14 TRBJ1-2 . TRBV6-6 TGTGCCAGCAGTTACGCAGGGGGACAGGCCGACGTAACCTTC CASSYAGGQADVTF
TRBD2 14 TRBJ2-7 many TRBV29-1 TGCAGCGTTGACAGCCTAGCGGGTGACTACGAGCAGTACTTC CSVDSLAGDYEQYF
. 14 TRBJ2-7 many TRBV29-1 TGCAGCGCCTCGGACGGGCTTAACCCCTACGAGCAGTACTTC CSASDGLNPYEQYF
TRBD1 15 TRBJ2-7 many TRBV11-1 TGTGCCAGCAGTCCCCGGGACAGGGGGCTCTACGAGCAGTACTTC CASSPRDRGLYEQYF
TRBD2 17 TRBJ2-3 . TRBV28 TGTGCCAGCAGTTTGTATCGACTAGCGGGAGTGACAGATACGCAGTATTTT CASSLYRLAGVTDTQYF
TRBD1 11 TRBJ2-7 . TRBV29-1 TGCAGCGTGGGGACAGGGTACGAGCAGTACTTC CSVGTGYEQYF
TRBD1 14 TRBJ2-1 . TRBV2 TGTGCCAGCAGCGGGGACAGCCTATACAATGAGCAGTTCTTC CASSGDSLYNEQFF
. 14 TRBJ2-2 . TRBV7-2 TGTGCCAGCAGCCCGGGGACTTTCACCGGGGAGCTGTTTTTT CASSPGTFTGELFF
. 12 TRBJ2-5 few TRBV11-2 TGTGCCAGCAGCCCAACGCGAGAGACCCAGTACTTC CASSPTRETQYF
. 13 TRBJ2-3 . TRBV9 TGTGCCAGCAGCGTAGAACGCCCAGATACGCAGTATTTT CASSVERPDTQYF
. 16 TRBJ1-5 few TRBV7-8 TGTGCCAGCAGCTTACTTACAGGCCGTAGCAATCAGCCCCAGCATTTT CASSLLTGRSNQPQHF
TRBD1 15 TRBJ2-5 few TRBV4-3 TGCGCCAGCAGCCAAGATGAGACAGGGCAAGAGACCCAGTACTTC CASSQDETGQETQYF
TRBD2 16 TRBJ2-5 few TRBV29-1 TGCAGCGTCCCCCGGACTAGCGGGGGGTTTCAAGAGACCCAGTACTTC CSVPRTSGGFQETQYF
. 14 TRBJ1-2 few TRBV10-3 TGTGCCATCAGTGAGTCAGATAGGGAAATTGGCTACACCTTC CAISESDREIGYTF
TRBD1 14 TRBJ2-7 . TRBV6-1 TGTGCCAGCACATGGGACAGGGGCTCCTACGAGCAGTACTTC CASTWDRGSYEQYF
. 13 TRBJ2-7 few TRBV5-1 TGCGCCAGCAGCTTGGAGGGGGTCGACGAGCAGTACTTC CASSLEGVDEQYF
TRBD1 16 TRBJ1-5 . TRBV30 TGTGCCTGGGAACCCGGGACAGGGAGAGTTAGTCAGCCCCAGCATTTT CAWEPGTGRVSQPQHF
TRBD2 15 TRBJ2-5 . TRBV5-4 TGTGCCAGCAGCCAGCGTAGCGGGGATGGGGAGACCCAGTACTTC CASSQRSGDGETQYF
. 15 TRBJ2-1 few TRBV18 TGTGCCAGCTCACCACCGAGTGGGGGTTACAATGAGCAGTTCTTC CASSPPSGGYNEQFF
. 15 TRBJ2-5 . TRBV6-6 TGTGCCAGCAGTTACGGCCCCGGGGGGCGGGAGACCCAGTACTTC CASSYGPGGRETQYF
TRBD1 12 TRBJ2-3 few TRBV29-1 TGCAGCGTGGAGGGGACAGGGGATACGCAGTATTTT CSVEGTGDTQYF
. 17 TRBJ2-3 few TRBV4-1 TGCGCCAGCAGCCTAAGCGGACTGAAGGATAGCACAGATACGCAGTATTTT CASSLSGLKDSTDTQYF
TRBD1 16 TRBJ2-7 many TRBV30 TGTGCCTGGAGTGCCTCCCGGACAGGGCAACTGTACGAGCAGTACTTC CAWSASRTGQLYEQYF